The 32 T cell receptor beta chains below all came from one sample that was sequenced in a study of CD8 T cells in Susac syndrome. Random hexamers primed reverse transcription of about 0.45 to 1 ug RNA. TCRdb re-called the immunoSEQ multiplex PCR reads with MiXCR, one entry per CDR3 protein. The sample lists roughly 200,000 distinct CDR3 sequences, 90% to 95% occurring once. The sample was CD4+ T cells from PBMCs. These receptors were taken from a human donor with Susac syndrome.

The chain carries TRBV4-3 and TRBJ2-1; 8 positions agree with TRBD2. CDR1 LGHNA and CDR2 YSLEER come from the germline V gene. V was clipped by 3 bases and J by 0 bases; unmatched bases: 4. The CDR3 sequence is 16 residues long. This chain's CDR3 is CASSHGGDVSYNEQFF. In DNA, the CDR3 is TGCGCCAGCAGCCACGGGGGGGACGTCTCCTACAATGAGCAGTTCTTC.

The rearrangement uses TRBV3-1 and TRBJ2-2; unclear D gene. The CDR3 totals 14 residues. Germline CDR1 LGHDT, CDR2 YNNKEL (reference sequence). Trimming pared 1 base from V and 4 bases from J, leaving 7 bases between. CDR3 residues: CASSQGVVTGELFF. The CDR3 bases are TGTGCCAGCAGCCAAGGAGTGGTCACCGGGGAGCTGTTTTTT.

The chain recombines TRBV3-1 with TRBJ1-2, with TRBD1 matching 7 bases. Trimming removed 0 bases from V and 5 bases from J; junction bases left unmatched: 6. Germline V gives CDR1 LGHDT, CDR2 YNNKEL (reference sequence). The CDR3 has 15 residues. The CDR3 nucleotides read TGTGCCAGCAGCCAAGATTCACAGGGGAGATATGGCTACACCTTC. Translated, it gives CASSQDSQGRYGYTF.

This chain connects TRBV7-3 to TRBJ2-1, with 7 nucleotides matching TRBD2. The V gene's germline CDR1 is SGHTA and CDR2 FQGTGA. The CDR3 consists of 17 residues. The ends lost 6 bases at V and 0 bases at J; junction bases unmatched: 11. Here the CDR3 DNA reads TGTGCCAGCAGTTACTCCCCAAGCGGGATCTCCTACAATGAGCAGTTCTTC. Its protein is CASSYSPSGISYNEQFF.

The CDR3 coding sequence is TGTGCCAGCAGTGATCGACTAGCGGGCTGGGCCGGGGAGCTGTTTTTT. Encoded protein: CASSDRLAGWAGELFF. J is TRBJ2-2 and V is TRBV28; 10 bases map to TRBD2. The ends lost 5 bases at V and 6 bases at J; junction bases unmatched: 9. This CDR3 has 16 residues. CDR1 and CDR2 (germline): MDHEN, SYDVKM.

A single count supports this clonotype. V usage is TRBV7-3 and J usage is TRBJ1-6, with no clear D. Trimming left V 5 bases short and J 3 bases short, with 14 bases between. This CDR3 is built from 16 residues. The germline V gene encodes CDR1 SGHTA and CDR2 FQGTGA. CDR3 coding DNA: TGTGCCAGCAGCCCCCGGCCCCGAGACTATAATTCACCCCTCCACTTT. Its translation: CASSPRPRDYNSPLHF.

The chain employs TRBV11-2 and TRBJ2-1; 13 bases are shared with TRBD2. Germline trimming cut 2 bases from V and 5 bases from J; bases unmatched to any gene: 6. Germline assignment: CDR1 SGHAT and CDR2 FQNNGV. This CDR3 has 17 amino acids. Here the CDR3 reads CASSLPLAGGRNNEQFF. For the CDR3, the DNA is TGTGCCAGCAGCTTACCACTAGCGGGGGGGCGGAACAATGAGCAGTTCTTC.

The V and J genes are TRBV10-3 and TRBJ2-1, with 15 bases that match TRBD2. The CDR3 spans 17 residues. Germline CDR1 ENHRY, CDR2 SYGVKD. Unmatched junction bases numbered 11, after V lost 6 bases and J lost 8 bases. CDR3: CAIRGTSGRFTYDEQFF. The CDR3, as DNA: TGTGCCATCAGGGGGACTAGCGGGAGGTTTACGTACGATGAGCAGTTCTTC.

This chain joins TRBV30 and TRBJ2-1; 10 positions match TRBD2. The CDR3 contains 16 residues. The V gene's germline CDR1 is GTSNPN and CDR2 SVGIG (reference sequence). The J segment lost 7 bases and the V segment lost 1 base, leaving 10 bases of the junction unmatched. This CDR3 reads CAWSDFRSGGGNEQFF. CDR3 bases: TGTGCCTGGAGTGACTTCAGGAGCGGGGGGGGTAATGAGCAGTTCTTC.

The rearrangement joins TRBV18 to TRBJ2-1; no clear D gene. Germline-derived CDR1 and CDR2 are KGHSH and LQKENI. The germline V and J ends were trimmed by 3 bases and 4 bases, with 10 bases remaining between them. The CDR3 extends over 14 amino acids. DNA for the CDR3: TGTGCCAGCTCACCCACCGTAGGGTACAATGAGCAGTTCTTC. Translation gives CASSPTVGYNEQFF.

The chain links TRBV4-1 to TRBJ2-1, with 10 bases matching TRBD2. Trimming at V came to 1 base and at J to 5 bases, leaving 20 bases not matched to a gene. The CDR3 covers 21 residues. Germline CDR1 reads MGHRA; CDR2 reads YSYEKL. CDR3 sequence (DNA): TGCGCCAGCAGCCAAGCTCCAAGCGGGGGGGCCTGGTCGGTGATAGACAATGAGCAGTTCTTC. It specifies CASSQAPSGGAWSVIDNEQFF.

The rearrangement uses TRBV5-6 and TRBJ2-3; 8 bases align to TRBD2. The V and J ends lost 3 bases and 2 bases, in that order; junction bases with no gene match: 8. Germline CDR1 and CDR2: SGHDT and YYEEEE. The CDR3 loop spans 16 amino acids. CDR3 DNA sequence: TGTGCCAGCAGCTCCTCCGGGACTAGACACACAGATACGCAGTATTTT. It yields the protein CASSSSGTRHTDTQYF.

The DNA of the CDR3 is TGTGCCAGTAGTACCCCGAACACTGAAGCTTTCTTT. Its protein is CASSTPNTEAFF. The V call is TRBV19, the J call TRBJ1-1; D unclear. V dropped 4 bases and J dropped 1 base, with 4 bases sitting between them. The CDR3 is made up of 12 amino acids. The germline V gene has CDR1 LNHDA and CDR2 SQIVND (reference sequence).

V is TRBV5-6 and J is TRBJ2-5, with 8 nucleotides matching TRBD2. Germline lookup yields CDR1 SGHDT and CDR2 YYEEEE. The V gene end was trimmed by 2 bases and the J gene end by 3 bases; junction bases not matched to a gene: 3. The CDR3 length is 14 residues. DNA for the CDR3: TGTGCCAGCAGCTTCGGACTAGCTGAAGAGACCCAGTACTTC. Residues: CASSFGLAEETQYF.

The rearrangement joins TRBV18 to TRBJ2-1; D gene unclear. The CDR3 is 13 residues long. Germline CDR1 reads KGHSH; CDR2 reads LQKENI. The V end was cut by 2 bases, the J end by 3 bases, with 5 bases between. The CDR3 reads CASSPRDYNEQFF. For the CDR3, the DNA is TGTGCCAGCTCACCAAGAGACTACAATGAGCAGTTCTTC.

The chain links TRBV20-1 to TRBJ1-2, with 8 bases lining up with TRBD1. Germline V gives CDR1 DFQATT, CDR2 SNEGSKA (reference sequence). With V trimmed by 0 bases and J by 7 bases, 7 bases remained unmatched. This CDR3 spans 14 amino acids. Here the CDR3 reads CSARDSRTGLGYTF. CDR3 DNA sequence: TGCAGTGCTAGAGACTCCAGGACAGGGCTTGGCTACACCTTC.

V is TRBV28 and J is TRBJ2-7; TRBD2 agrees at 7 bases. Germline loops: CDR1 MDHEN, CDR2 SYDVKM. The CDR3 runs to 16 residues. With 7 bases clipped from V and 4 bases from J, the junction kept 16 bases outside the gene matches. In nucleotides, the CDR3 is TGTGCCAGCACCCACACTAGCGTCGGTTCCCCTTACGAGCAGTACTTC. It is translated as CASTHTSVGSPYEQYF.

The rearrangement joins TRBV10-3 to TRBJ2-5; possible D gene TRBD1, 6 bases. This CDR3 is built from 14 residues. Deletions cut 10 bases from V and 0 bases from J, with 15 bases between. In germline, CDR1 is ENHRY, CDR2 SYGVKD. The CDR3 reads CATSIRTDQETQYF. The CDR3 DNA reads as TGTGCCACCTCCATACGGACAGACCAAGAGACCCAGTACTTC.

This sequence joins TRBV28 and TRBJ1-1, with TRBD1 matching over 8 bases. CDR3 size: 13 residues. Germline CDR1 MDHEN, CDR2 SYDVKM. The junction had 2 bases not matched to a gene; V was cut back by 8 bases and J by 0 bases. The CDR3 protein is CASWDRLNTEAFF. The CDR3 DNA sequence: TGTGCCAGCTGGGACAGGTTGAACACTGAAGCTTTCTTT. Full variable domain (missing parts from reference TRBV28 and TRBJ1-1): DVKVTQSSRYLVKRTGEKVFLECVQDMDHENMFWYRQDPGLGLRLIYFSYDVKMKEKGDIPEGYSVSREKKERFSLILESASTNQTSMYLCASWDRLNTEAFFGQGTRLTVV.

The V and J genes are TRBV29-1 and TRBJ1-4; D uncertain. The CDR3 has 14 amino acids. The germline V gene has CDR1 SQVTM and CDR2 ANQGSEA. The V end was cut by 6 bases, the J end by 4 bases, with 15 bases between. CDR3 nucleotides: TGCAGCGTCAACCCACCGGGTTTTAATGAAAAACTGTTTTTT. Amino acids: CSVNPPGFNEKLFF.

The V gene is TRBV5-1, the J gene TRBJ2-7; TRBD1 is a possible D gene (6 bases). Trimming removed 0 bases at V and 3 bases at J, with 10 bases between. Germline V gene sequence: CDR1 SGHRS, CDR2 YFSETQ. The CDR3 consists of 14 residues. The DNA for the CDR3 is TGCGCCAGCAGCTTGGCGGACAGCAACTACGAGCAGTACTTC. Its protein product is CASSLADSNYEQYF. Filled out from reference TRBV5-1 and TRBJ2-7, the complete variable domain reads KAGVTQTPRYLIKTRGQQVTLSCSPISGHRSVSWYQQTPGQGLQFLFEYFSETQRNKGNFPGRFSGRQFSNSRSEMNVSTLELGDSALYLCASSLADSNYEQYFGPGTRLTVT.

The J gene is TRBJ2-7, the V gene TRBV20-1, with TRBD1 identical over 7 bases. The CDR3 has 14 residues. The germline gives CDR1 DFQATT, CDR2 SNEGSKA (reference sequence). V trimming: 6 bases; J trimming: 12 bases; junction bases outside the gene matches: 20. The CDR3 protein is CSAGVDPGGVLGYF. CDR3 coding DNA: TGCAGTGCCGGGGTAGACCCAGGGGGTGTTCTTGGGTACTTC.

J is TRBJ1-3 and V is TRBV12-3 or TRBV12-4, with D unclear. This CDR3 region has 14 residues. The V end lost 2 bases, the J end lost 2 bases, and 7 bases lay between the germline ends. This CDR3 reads CASSLLVPGNTIYF. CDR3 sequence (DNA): TGTGCCAGCAGTTTACTTGTTCCTGGAAACACCATATATTTT.

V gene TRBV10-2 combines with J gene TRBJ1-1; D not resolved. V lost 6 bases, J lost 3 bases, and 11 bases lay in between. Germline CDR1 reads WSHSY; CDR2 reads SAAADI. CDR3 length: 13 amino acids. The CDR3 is CASRGPDYTEAFF. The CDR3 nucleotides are TGCGCCAGCAGGGGTCCCGACTACACTGAAGCTTTCTTT.

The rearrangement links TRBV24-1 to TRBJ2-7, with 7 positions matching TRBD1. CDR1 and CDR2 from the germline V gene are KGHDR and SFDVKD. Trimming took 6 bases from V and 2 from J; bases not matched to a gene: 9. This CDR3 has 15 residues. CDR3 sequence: CATSRLRDRTYEQYF. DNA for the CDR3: TGTGCCACCAGTCGACTTAGGGACAGAACCTACGAGCAGTACTTC.

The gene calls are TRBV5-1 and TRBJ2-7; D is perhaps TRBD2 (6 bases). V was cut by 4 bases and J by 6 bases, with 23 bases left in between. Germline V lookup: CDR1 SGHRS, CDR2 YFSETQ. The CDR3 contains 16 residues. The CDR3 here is CASSQIKPEGLGEQYF. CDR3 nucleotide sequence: TGCGCCAGCAGCCAAATAAAGCCGGAGGGCCTAGGCGAGCAGTACTTC.

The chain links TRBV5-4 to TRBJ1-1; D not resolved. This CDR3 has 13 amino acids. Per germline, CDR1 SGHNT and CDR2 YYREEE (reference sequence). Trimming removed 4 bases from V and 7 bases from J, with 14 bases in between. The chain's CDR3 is CASSLIDIGEAFF. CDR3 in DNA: TGTGCCAGCAGCCTCATTGACATCGGTGAAGCTTTCTTT.

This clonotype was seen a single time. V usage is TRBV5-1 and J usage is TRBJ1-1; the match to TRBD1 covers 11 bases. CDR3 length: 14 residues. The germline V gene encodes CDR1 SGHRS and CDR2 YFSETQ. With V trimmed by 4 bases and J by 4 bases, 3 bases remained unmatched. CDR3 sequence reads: CASSAGTGGTEAFF. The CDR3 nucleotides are TGCGCCAGCAGCGCCGGGACAGGGGGCACTGAAGCTTTCTTT.

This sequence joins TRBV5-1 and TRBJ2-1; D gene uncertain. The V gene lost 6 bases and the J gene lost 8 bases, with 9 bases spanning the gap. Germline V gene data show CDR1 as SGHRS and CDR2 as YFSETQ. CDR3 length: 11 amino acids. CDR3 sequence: CASKTQDEQFF. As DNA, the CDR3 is TGCGCCAGCAAAACCCAGGATGAGCAGTTCTTC.

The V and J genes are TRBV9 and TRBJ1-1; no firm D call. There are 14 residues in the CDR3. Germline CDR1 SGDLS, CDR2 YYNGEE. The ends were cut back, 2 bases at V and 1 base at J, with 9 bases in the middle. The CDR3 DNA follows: TGTGCCAGCAGCGTTCATACAGAGAACACTGAAGCTTTCTTT. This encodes CASSVHTENTEAFF. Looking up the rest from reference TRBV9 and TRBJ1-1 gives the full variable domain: DSGVTQTPKHLITATGQRVTLRCSPRSGDLSVYWYQQSLDQGLQFLIQYYNGEERAKGNILERFSAQQFPDLHSELNLSSLELGDSALYFCASSVHTENTEAFFGQGTRLTVV.

The CDR3 loop is CAITGRRENPSNEQFF. For the CDR3, the DNA is TGTGCCATCACGGGGAGGCGGGAGAATCCCTCCAATGAGCAGTTCTTC. The chain uses TRBV7-8 and TRBJ2-1, with 7 positions matching TRBD2. The ends lost 10 bases at V and 6 bases at J; junction bases unmatched: 18. The CDR3 is made up of 16 amino acids. CDR1 and CDR2 from the germline V gene are SGHVS and FQNEAQ.

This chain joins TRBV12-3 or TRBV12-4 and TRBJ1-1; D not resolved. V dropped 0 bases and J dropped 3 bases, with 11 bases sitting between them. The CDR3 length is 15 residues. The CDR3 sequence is CASSLANGGYTEAFF. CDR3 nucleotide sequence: TGTGCCAGCAGTTTAGCTAATGGCGGTTACACTGAAGCTTTCTTT.